A selection of T cell receptor beta chains follows, all from one sample in a study of blood T cell repertoires in COVID-19. TCRdb keeps only in-frame clones here, not all; method: immunoSEQ multiplex PCR. The table shows fewer than 250,000 clones, with about 88% occurring only once. Sequences were obtained from peripheral blood. These receptors all stem from a man in his 70s with acute or convalescent COVID-19. Each CDR3 is given with its conserved first and last residue. A D gene is named only where the DNA matches it firmly. Part of the rows lack a size; the others show once, few, many or a class for expanded clones.

d_gene: -
abundance: once
v_gene: TRBV28
j_gene: TRBJ2-2
CDR3nt: TGTGCCAGCAGTTTTCTCTCAGGGAACGCCGGGGAGCTGTTTTTT
CDR3aa: CASSFLSGNAGELFF

d_gene: TRBD1
abundance: few
v_gene: TRBV10-3
j_gene: TRBJ1-1
CDR3nt: TGTGCCATCAGGCGAGGGACAGAATTGAACACTGAAGCTTTCTTT
CDR3aa: CAIRRGTELNTEAFF

d_gene: TRBD1
abundance: -
v_gene: TRBV5-5
j_gene: TRBJ2-7
CDR3nt: TGTGCCAGCAGCTTTGGGACAGGCTACGAGCAGTACTTC
CDR3aa: CASSFGTGYEQYF

d_gene: -
abundance: -
v_gene: TRBV12-5
j_gene: TRBJ2-7
CDR3nt: TGTGCTAGTGTCCAGTCCGGGAACCACTACGAGCAGTACTTC
CDR3aa: CASVQSGNHYEQYF

d_gene: -
abundance: -
v_gene: TRBV10-3
j_gene: TRBJ2-7
CDR3nt: TGTGCCATCAGTGAGGCAGCCTACGAGCAGTACTTC
CDR3aa: CAISEAAYEQYF

d_gene: TRBD1
abundance: -
v_gene: TRBV27
j_gene: TRBJ1-4
CDR3nt: TGTGCCAGCAGTAATACGCCGGGACAGTCTGAAAAACTGTTTTTT
CDR3aa: CASSNTPGQSEKLFF

d_gene: TRBD2
abundance: -
v_gene: TRBV29-1
j_gene: TRBJ2-2
CDR3nt: TGCAGCGCTAGCGGGAGTGGCACCGGGGAGCTGTTTTTT
CDR3aa: CSASGSGTGELFF

d_gene: -
abundance: -
v_gene: TRBV7-8
j_gene: TRBJ2-3
CDR3nt: TGTGCCAGCAGCCGGACTGGTACGGATACGCAGTATTTT
CDR3aa: CASSRTGTDTQYF

d_gene: TRBD2
abundance: -
v_gene: TRBV5-1
j_gene: TRBJ2-5
CDR3nt: TGCGCCAGCAGCATACTAGCGGGAGAAGAGACCCAGTACTTC
CDR3aa: CASSILAGEETQYF

d_gene: -
abundance: once
v_gene: TRBV7-2
j_gene: TRBJ1-3
CDR3nt: TGTGCCAGCACCCCTACTGGTTTTTCTGGAAACACCATATATTTT
CDR3aa: CASTPTGFSGNTIYF

d_gene: TRBD1
abundance: -
v_gene: TRBV28
j_gene: TRBJ1-2
CDR3nt: TGTGCCAGCAATAAACAGGGGGCCTCCTATGGCTACACCTTC
CDR3aa: CASNKQGASYGYTF

d_gene: -
abundance: -
v_gene: TRBV15
j_gene: TRBJ1-2
CDR3nt: TGTGCCACCAGCAGAAACAACAGGGCACCGACTCAAGGCTACACCTTC
CDR3aa: CATSRNNRAPTQGYTF

d_gene: TRBD2
abundance: -
v_gene: TRBV5-1
j_gene: TRBJ2-1
CDR3nt: TGCGCCAGCAGCACAACTAGCGGGAGTTCCTACAATGAGCAGTTCTTC
CDR3aa: CASSTTSGSSYNEQFF

d_gene: -
abundance: -
v_gene: TRBV30
j_gene: TRBJ2-7
CDR3nt: TGTGCCTGGAGAAGGGGGGGTGGGGGCCGGTACGAGCAGTACTTC
CDR3aa: CAWRRGGGGRYEQYF

d_gene: TRBD2
abundance: -
v_gene: TRBV30
j_gene: TRBJ2-3
CDR3nt: TGTGCCTGGACCAGCGGGACTAGCACAGATACGCAGTATTTT
CDR3aa: CAWTSGTSTDTQYF

d_gene: TRBD1
abundance: -
v_gene: TRBV7-3
j_gene: TRBJ1-1
CDR3nt: TGTGCCAGCAGCCCAGGGACAGGGGGTAGAGCTTTCTTT
CDR3aa: CASSPGTGGRAFF

d_gene: TRBD2
abundance: -
v_gene: TRBV7-2
j_gene: TRBJ2-7
CDR3nt: TGTGCCAGCACCCTGACTAGCGCCCTAAACGAGCAGTACTTC
CDR3aa: CASTLTSALNEQYF

d_gene: TRBD1
abundance: -
v_gene: TRBV28
j_gene: TRBJ2-7
CDR3nt: TGTGCCAGCAGCTCTGGACAGGGATACGAGCAGTACTTC
CDR3aa: CASSSGQGYEQYF

d_gene: -
abundance: -
v_gene: TRBV7-2
j_gene: TRBJ1-4
CDR3nt: TGTGCCAGCAGCTTAGGTCCAGGGATGGAGGAAAAACTGTTTTTT
CDR3aa: CASSLGPGMEEKLFF

d_gene: -
abundance: once
v_gene: TRBV5-1
j_gene: TRBJ2-5
CDR3nt: TGCGCCAGCAGCTTGGTGGGCAGAAAAGACCCAGCACCCAGCATTGAAGAGACCCAGTACTTC
CDR3aa: CASSLVGRKDPAPSIEETQYF

d_gene: TRBD1
abundance: -
v_gene: TRBV10-3
j_gene: TRBJ1-1
CDR3nt: TGTGCCATCAGCTCACAGGGGAGCACTGAAGCTTTCTTT
CDR3aa: CAISSQGSTEAFF

d_gene: TRBD1
abundance: -
v_gene: TRBV7-2
j_gene: TRBJ1-1
CDR3nt: TGTGCCAGCAGCTTAGACGGACAGGTTGGCACTGAAGCTTTCTTT
CDR3aa: CASSLDGQVGTEAFF

d_gene: TRBD1
abundance: -
v_gene: TRBV7-2
j_gene: TRBJ1-5
CDR3nt: TGTGCCAGCAGCCCCAGACAGGGGACTCAGCCCCAGCATTTT
CDR3aa: CASSPRQGTQPQHF

d_gene: -
abundance: -
v_gene: TRBV12-3/TRBV12-4
j_gene: TRBJ1-3
CDR3nt: TGTGCCAGCAGCCGGGATACTGGAAACACCATATATTTT
CDR3aa: CASSRDTGNTIYF

d_gene: -
abundance: -
v_gene: TRBV18
j_gene: TRBJ1-2
CDR3nt: TGTGCCAGCTCACCACCCTCAGACAGACCTAACTATGGCTACACCTTC
CDR3aa: CASSPPSDRPNYGYTF

d_gene: -
abundance: -
v_gene: TRBV7-9
j_gene: TRBJ2-3
CDR3nt: TGTGCCAGCAGCGCATCCACCGGGGCAGATACGCAGTATTTT
CDR3aa: CASSASTGADTQYF

d_gene: TRBD2
abundance: -
v_gene: TRBV7-2
j_gene: TRBJ2-2
CDR3nt: TGTGCCAGCAGCTCGGCTGGGGGAGGGCTAGCCGGGGAGCTGTTTTTT
CDR3aa: CASSSAGGGLAGELFF

d_gene: TRBD2
abundance: -
v_gene: TRBV30
j_gene: TRBJ2-1
CDR3nt: TGTGCCTGGAGCAGACTAGCGGGAGTTATCTACAATGAGCAGTTCTTC
CDR3aa: CAWSRLAGVIYNEQFF

d_gene: TRBD1
abundance: -
v_gene: TRBV28
j_gene: TRBJ1-2
CDR3nt: TGTGCCAGCAACCTTGGCGGGACAGTCCGAAGGTATGGCTACACCTTC
CDR3aa: CASNLGGTVRRYGYTF

d_gene: TRBD1
abundance: -
v_gene: TRBV7-9
j_gene: TRBJ1-2
CDR3nt: TGTGCCAGCAGCTTCCGGGACAGGGATGGCTACACCTTC
CDR3aa: CASSFRDRDGYTF

d_gene: -
abundance: -
v_gene: TRBV28
j_gene: TRBJ1-5
CDR3nt: TGTGCCAGCAGTTACACCGGGGGTCAGCCCCAGCATTTT
CDR3aa: CASSYTGGQPQHF

d_gene: -
abundance: -
v_gene: TRBV5-5
j_gene: TRBJ2-5
CDR3nt: TGTGCCAGCAGCTCAGGGCGGGAGACCCAGTACTTC
CDR3aa: CASSSGRETQYF